The sequence of this TCR beta chain was determined in a study of shared clonotypes between healthy human individuals. V was pared by 7 bases and J by 6 bases, with 16 bases between. This CDR3 comprises 13 residues. Germline-derived CDR1 and CDR2 are SQVTM and ANQGSEA. Sequencing was performed with immunoSEQ multiplex PCR; in TCRdb, only in-frame clones are kept and a portion is missing. The sample shows roughly 1,000,000 clones, 75% to 85% of them seen only once. The source material was memory CD4+ T cells from PBMCs. The subset denotes: CD45RA-negative fraction. The V and J genes are TRBV29-1 and TRBJ1-5, with a weak D call TRBD1 (5 bases). The clonotype comes from a young man in good health. Some clones in this sample may be carry-over from other donors' samples. The CDR3 is CSAQAAWGQPQHF. The CDR3, as DNA: TGCAGCGCACAGGCGGCCTGGGGTCAGCCCCAGCATTTT.